These 10 T cell receptor beta chains came from one sample sequenced in a study of cytomegalovirus exposure and HLA in healthy donors. PCR used 60 Vbeta primers and 13 Jbeta primers. Profiling relied on immunoSEQ multiplex PCR, and the TCRdb table lists in-frame clones only, not all of them. The sample consists of about 160,000 clones, around three quarters of them appearing once. The sample was PBMCs. These receptors came from a young man in good health and CMV-seropositive.

The table lists this clone with a count of one. This chain uses TRBV5-1 with TRBJ2-7, with a possible D match to TRBD2 (5 bases). CDR1 SGHRS and CDR2 YFSETQ come from the germline V gene. The CDR3 contains 13 residues. The V end was cut by 2 bases, the J end by 5 bases, with 11 bases between. DNA for the CDR3: TGCGCCAGCAGCTTAGGCAGCGGCGACGAGCAGTACTTC. Its translation: CASSLGSGDEQYF.

V and J are TRBV4-3 and TRBJ2-7, with D perhaps TRBD1 (5 bases). Trimming took off 4 bases at V and 1 base at J, with 17 bases between the two ends. The CDR3 runs 16 residues. CDR1 LGHNA and CDR2 YSLEER come from the germline V gene. As DNA, the CDR3 is TGCGCCAGCAGCCCCTATCTAGGGGTTGAGTCCTACGAGCAGTACTTC. Translated, it gives CASSPYLGVESYEQYF.

This clone was counted a few times. The V call is TRBV7-9, the J call TRBJ2-3, with TRBD1 matching over 7 bases. The CDR3 contains 16 residues. Trimming removed 5 bases from V and 2 bases from J; junction bases left unmatched: 10. Germline V gene data show CDR1 as SEHNR and CDR2 as FQNEAQ (reference sequence). CDR3: CASSEDRESLTDTQYF. The CDR3, as DNA: TGTGCCAGCAGCGAAGACAGGGAGAGCCTCACAGATACGCAGTATTTT. Full variable domain (missing parts from reference TRBV7-9 and TRBJ2-3): DTGVSQNPRHKITKRGQNVTFRCDPISEHNRLYWYRQTLGQGPEFLTYFQNEAQLEKSRLLSDRFSAERPKGSFSTLEIQRTEQGDSAMYLCASSEDRESLTDTQYFGPGTRLTVL.

The rearrangement uses TRBV21-1 and TRBJ2-1; the table's D call, TRBD1, was not checked against the DNA. TRBV21-1 is designated a pseudogene. The CDR3 is made up of 15 amino acids. CDR3 sequence: CASSKRDRGRNEQFF. Written as DNA, the CDR3 is TGTGCCAGCAGCAAGAGGGACAGGGGGCGAAATGAGCAGTTCTTC.

The rearrangement joins TRBV4-1 to TRBJ2-1, with 12 bases matching TRBD1. V shed 2 bases, J shed 8 bases, and the junction held 13 bases outside the gene matches. The length of the CDR3 is 18 residues. Germline V gene data show CDR1 as MGHRA and CDR2 as YSYEKL. The CDR3: CASSQIRGQGALSDEQFF. The DNA of the CDR3 is TGCGCCAGCAGCCAAATCCGGGGACAGGGGGCGTTGTCGGATGAGCAGTTCTTC.

This chain links TRBV29-1 with TRBJ2-7; D is unresolved. Germline CDR1 SQVTM, CDR2 ANQGSEA. V dropped 5 bases and J dropped 4 bases, with 12 bases sitting between them. This CDR3 comprises 12 residues. The CDR3, as DNA: TGCAGCGTTATGCAGGAATCATACGAGCAGTACTTC. It translates to CSVMQESYEQYF.

The chain recombines TRBV5-4 with TRBJ1-6, with unresolved D. In germline, CDR1 is SGHNT, CDR2 YYREEE (reference sequence). V dropped 0 bases and J dropped 4 bases, with 8 bases sitting between them. This CDR3 spans 15 amino acids. CDR3 nucleotides: TGTGCCAGCAGCTTGGAGAGAGATTATAATTCACCCCTCCACTTT. Its translation: CASSLERDYNSPLHF.

This chain joins TRBV6-5 and TRBJ2-7; perhaps TRBD1 as D (6 bases). There are 13 residues in the CDR3. The germline CDR1 and CDR2 sequences are MNHEY and SVGAGI. Trimming took 0 bases from V and 4 from J, leaving 7 bases between them. CDR3 residues: CASSYSRGYEQYF. The CDR3 nucleotides are TGTGCCAGCAGTTACTCGAGGGGGTACGAGCAGTACTTC.

The V call is TRBV7-2, the J call TRBJ1-2; 7 bases are a match to TRBD1. J gave up 0 bases and V 5 bases, and 3 bases lay outside the gene matches. Germline CDR1 SGHTA, CDR2 FQGNSA. This CDR3 is built from 14 residues. The CDR3 spells CASSQGTANYGYTF. The CDR3 DNA sequence: TGTGCCAGCAGCCAGGGGACAGCTAACTATGGCTACACCTTC.

The J gene is TRBJ2-7, the V gene TRBV18; 8 nucleotides line up with TRBD2. J gave up 4 bases and V 3 bases, and 11 bases lay outside the gene matches. The germline V gene has CDR1 KGHSH and CDR2 LQKENI. The CDR3 contains 16 residues. The CDR3 is CASSPLRVGGAYEQYF. The DNA of the CDR3 is TGTGCCAGCTCACCCCTTCGGGTCGGGGGGGCGTACGAGCAGTACTTC.